The 9 T cell receptor beta chains below were found in one sample sequenced in a study of shared clonotypes between healthy human individuals. Generated by immunoSEQ multiplex PCR, the TCRdb table keeps only in-frame clones and is missing some. The sample has a few hundred thousand clones, about 74% seen once. The sample taken for sequencing was memory CD4+ T cells sorted from blood. As to subset: CD45RA-negative fraction. These receptors were collected from a man aged 25 to 40 in good health.

V is TRBV2 and J is TRBJ2-7; TRBD1 agrees at 12 bases. Germline-derived CDR1 and CDR2 are SNHLY and FYNNEI. With V trimmed by 7 bases and J by 4 bases, 11 bases remained unmatched. This CDR3 contains 16 residues. The CDR3 coding sequence is TGTGCCAGCACCTTGATATCGGGACAGGGGGCTTACGAGCAGTACTTC. Its translation is CASTLISGQGAYEQYF.

The chain joins TRBV27 to TRBJ1-3; 9 bases map to TRBD1. Germline V CDR1 and CDR2: MNHEY, SMNVEV (reference sequence). The CDR3 has 17 residues. The ends lost 1 base at V and 3 bases at J; junction bases unmatched: 7. CDR3 sequence: CASSLYATGGNGNTIYF. As DNA, the CDR3 is TGTGCCAGCAGTTTATACGCGACAGGGGGTAATGGAAACACCATATATTTT.

This clone has a single count. The chain joins TRBV5-1 to TRBJ2-7, with 9 positions matching TRBD1. The germline V gene has CDR1 SGHRS and CDR2 YFSETQ. V lost 4 bases and J lost 0; bases outside the gene matches: 17. The CDR3 contains 19 residues. For the CDR3, the DNA is TGCGCCAGCAGCCCCGAGACAGGGGGTTCGGGCTCAAACTCCTACGAGCAGTACTTC. It specifies CASSPETGGSGSNSYEQYF.

This clone was observed a few times. The chain is built from TRBV4-2 and TRBJ2-2; D possibly matches TRBD1 or TRBD2 (5 bases each). The CDR3 is 15 amino acids. The germline CDR1 and CDR2 sequences are LGHNA and YNFKEQ. Deletions cut 4 bases from V and 4 bases from J, with 13 bases between. The CDR3 reads CASSPGEGRTGELFF. The CDR3 nucleotides are TGTGCCAGCAGCCCGGGCGAGGGGCGCACCGGGGAGCTGTTTTTT.

The J gene is TRBJ2-3, the V gene TRBV21-1. TRBV21-1 is given as a pseudogene. This CDR3 comprises 12 residues. The CDR3 nucleotides read TGTGCCAGCAGCCAGGGAGACGATACGCAGTATTTT. It specifies CASSQGDDTQYF.

J is TRBJ1-2 and V is TRBV25-1; D might be TRBD1 (5 bases). The CDR3 loop spans 13 amino acids. Germline V gene sequence: CDR1 MGHDK, CDR2 SYGVNS. V was shortened by 8 bases and J by 3 bases, with 13 bases between the two germline ends. The CDR3 region is CASSWQGDYGYTF. CDR3 coding DNA: TGTGCCAGCTCTTGGCAGGGAGACTATGGCTACACCTTC.

The sample holds one count of this clone. The chain couples TRBV7-9 to TRBJ2-3; 13 bases match TRBD2. Looked up from germline, CDR1 is SEHNR and CDR2 is FQNEAQ (reference sequence). The J segment lost 2 bases and the V segment lost 5 bases, leaving 7 bases of the junction unmatched. This CDR3 is built from 17 residues. CDR3 loop: CASSRPGLAGDTDTQYF. Here the CDR3 DNA reads TGTGCCAGCAGCCGTCCAGGACTAGCGGGGGACACAGATACGCAGTATTTT.

The chain carries TRBV7-8 and TRBJ2-7; D is possibly TRBD2 (7 bases). This CDR3 spans 14 amino acids. From germline, CDR1 is SGHVS and CDR2 FQNEAQ. Deletions cut 4 bases from V and 3 bases from J, with 13 bases between. The CDR3 region has the DNA TGTGCCAGCAGCTCGGGGGGAGGGGGCTACGAGCAGTACTTC. Translated: CASSSGGGGYEQYF. Complete variable domain (other parts from reference TRBV7-8 and TRBJ2-7): GAGVSQSPRYKVAKRGQDVALRCDPISGHVSLFWYQQALGQGPEFLTYFQNEAQLDKSGLPSDRFFAERPEGSVSTLKIQRTQQEDSAVYLCASSSGGGGYEQYFGPGTRLTVT.

This clone was recorded at least ten times. The chain has TRBV9 and TRBJ1-3; D is possibly TRBD1 (6 bases). The germline CDR1 and CDR2 sequences are SGDLS and YYNGEE. The CDR3 consists of 13 residues. Trimming removed 0 bases from V and 7 bases from J, with 8 bases in between. The CDR3 here is CASSVAGQNTIYF. In nucleotides, the CDR3 is TGTGCCAGCAGCGTAGCCGGACAGAACACCATATATTTT.